The present T cell receptor beta chain was sequenced within a study of blood T cells in healthy people across ages. This clonotype occurred a few times. The CDR3 sequence is 13 residues long. V was cut by 3 bases and J by 8 bases, with 13 bases left in between. Primers used in a second PCR of about 6 to 11 cycles were a sample-barcoded 5' primer and a J-beta primer mix. TCRdb analysed the 5' RACE reads with MiXCR anew, one entry per CDR3 protein. This sample has 450,000 to 600,000 distinct CDR3 sequences, with roughly a quarter found just once. Another study also made use of these data, one on T cells of mothers and their children.

This TCR was sampled from a boy aged 2 to 10 in good health. This sequence joins TRBV12-3 or TRBV12-4 and TRBJ1-2; a possible D gene is TRBD1 (5 bases). Sequenced: blood. CDR3 DNA sequence: TGTGCCAGCAGTTTTACCCCCGGGGACGGCTACACCTTC. It is translated as CASSFTPGDGYTF.